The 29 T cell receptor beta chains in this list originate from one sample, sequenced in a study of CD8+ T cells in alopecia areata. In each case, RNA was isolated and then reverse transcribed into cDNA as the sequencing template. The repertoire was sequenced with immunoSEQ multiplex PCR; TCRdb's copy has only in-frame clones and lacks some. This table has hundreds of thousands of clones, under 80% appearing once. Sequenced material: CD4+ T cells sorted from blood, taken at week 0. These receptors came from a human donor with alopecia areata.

The CDR3 region has the DNA TGTGCCAGCAGGCCGGGGTCCTCTCAGGGAGGCTACACCTTC. It is translated as CASRPGSSQGGYTF. The gene calls are TRBV27 and TRBJ1-2; TRBD1 is a possible D gene (5 bases). This CDR3 region has 14 residues. Trimming shortened V by 6 bases and J by 8 bases, and 19 bases separated the two germline ends. Per the germline V gene, CDR1 is MNHEY and CDR2 is SMNVEV (reference sequence).

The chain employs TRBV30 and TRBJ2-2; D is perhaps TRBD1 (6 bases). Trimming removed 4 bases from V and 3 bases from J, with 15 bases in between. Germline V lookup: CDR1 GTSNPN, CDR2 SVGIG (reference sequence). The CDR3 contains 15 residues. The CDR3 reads CAWITGTRYTGELFF. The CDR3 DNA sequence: TGTGCCTGGATTACCGGGACAAGATACACCGGGGAGCTGTTTTTT. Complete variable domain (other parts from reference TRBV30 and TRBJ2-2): SQTIHQWPATLVQPVGSPLSLECTVEGTSNPNLYWYRQAAGRGLQLLFYSVGIGQISSEVPQNLSASRPQDRQFILSSKKLLLSDSGFYLCAWITGTRYTGELFFGEGSRLTVL.

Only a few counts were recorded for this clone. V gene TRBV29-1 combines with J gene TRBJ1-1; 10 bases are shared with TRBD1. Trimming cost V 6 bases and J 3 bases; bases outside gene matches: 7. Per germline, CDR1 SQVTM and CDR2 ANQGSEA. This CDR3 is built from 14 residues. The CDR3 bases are TGCAGCGTCCTTAGGGACAGGGGAGACACTGAAGCTTTCTTT. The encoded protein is CSVLRDRGDTEAFF.

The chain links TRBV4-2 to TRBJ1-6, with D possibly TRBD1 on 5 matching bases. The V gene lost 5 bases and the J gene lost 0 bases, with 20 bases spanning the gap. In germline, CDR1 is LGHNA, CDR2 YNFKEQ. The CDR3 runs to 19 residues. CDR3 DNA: TGTGCCAGCAGCTACGCGGGACTTCTAAAACGCTCCTATAATTCACCCCTCCACTTT. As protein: CASSYAGLLKRSYNSPLHF.

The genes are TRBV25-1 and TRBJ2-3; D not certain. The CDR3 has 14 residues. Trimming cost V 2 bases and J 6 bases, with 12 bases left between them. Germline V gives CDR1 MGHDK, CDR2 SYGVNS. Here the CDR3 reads CASSETAGSDTQYF. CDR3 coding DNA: TGTGCCAGCAGTGAAACGGCTGGTTCCGATACGCAGTATTTT.

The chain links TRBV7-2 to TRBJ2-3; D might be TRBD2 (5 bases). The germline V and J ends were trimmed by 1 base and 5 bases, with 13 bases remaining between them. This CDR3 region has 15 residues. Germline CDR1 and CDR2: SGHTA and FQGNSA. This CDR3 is CASSLVPLAGDTQYF. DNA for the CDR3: TGTGCCAGCAGCTTAGTTCCGTTGGCGGGAGATACGCAGTATTTT.

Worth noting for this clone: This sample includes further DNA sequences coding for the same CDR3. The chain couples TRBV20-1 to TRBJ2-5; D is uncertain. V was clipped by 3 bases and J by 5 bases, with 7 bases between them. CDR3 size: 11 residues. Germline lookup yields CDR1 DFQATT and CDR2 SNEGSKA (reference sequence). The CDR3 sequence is CSARPGETQYF. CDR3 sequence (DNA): TGCAGTGCTAGGCCCGGGGAGACCCAGTACTTC.

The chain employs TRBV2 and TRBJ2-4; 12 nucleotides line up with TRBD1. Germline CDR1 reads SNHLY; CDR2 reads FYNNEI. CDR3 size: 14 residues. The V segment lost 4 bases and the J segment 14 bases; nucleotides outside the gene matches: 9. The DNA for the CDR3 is TGTGCCAGCAGTGTAGGGACAGGGGGCGACCTGAAGTACTTC. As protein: CASSVGTGGDLKYF.

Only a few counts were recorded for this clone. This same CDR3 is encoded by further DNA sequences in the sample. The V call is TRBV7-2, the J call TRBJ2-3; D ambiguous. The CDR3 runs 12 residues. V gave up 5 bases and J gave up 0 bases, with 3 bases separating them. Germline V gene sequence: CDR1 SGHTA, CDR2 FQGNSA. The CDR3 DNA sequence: TGTGCCAGCAGCCTTAGCACAGATACGCAGTATTTT. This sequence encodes CASSLSTDTQYF.

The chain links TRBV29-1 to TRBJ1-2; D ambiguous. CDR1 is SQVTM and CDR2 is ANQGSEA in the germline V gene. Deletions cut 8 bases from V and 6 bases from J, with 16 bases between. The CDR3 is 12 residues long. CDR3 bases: TGCAGCTCCGAGCCTACACGGGATGGCTACACCTTC. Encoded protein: CSSEPTRDGYTF.

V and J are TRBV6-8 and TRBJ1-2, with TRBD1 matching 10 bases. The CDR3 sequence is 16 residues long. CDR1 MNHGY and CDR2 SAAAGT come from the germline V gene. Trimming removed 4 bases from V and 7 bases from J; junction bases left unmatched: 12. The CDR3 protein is CASSSPKTGGEGGYTF. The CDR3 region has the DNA TGTGCCAGCAGTTCCCCTAAGACAGGGGGCGAGGGTGGCTACACCTTC.

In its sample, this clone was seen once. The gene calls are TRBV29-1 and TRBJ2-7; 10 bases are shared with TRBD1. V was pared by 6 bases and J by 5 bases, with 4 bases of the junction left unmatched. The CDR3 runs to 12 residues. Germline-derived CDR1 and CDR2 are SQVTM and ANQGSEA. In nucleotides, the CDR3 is TGCAGCGTGGGGACAGGGGTGGACGAGCAGTACTTC. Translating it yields CSVGTGVDEQYF.

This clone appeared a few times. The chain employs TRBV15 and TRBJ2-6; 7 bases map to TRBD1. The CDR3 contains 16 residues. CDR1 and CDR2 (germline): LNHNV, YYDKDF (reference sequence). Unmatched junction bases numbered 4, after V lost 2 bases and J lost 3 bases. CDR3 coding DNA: TGTGCCACCAGCAGATCCACAGGGGTTGGGGCCAACGTCCTGACTTTC. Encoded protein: CATSRSTGVGANVLTF. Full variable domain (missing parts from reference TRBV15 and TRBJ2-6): DAMVIQNPRYQVTQFGKPVTLSCSQTLNHNVMYWYQQKSSQAPKLLFHYYDKDFNNEADTPDNFQSRRPNTSFCFLDIRSPGLGDTAMYLCATSRSTGVGANVLTFGAGSRLTVL.

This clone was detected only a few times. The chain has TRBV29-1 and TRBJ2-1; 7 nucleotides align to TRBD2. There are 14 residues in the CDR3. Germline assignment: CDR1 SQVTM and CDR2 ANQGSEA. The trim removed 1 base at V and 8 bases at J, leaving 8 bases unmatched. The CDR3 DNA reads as TGCAGCGTTGAAGGGGCCCGGGGGGACGATGAGCAGTTCTTC. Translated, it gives CSVEGARGDDEQFF.

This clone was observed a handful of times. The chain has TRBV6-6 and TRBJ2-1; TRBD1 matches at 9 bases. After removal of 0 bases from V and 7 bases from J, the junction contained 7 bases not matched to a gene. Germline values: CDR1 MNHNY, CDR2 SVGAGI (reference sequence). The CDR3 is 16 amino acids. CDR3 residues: CASSYSMGQGGNEQFF. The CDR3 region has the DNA TGTGCCAGCAGTTACTCGATGGGACAGGGTGGGAATGAGCAGTTCTTC.

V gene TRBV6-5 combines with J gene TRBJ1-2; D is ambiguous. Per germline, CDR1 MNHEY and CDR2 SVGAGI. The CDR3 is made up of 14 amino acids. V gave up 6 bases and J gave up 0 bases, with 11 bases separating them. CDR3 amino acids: CASSRTAANYGYTF. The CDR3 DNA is TGTGCCAGCAGCCGGACGGCAGCTAACTATGGCTACACCTTC.

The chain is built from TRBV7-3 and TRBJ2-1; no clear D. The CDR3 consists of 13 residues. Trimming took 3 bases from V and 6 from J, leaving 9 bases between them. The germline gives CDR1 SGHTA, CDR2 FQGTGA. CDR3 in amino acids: CASSLNPGNEQFF. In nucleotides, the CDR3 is TGTGCCAGCAGCTTGAATCCGGGCAATGAGCAGTTCTTC.

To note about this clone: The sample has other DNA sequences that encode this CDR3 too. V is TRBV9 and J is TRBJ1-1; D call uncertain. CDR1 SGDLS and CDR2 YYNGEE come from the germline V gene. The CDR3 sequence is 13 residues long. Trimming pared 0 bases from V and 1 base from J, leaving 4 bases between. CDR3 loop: CASSVGPNTEAFF. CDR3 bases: TGTGCCAGCAGCGTAGGTCCGAACACTGAAGCTTTCTTT.

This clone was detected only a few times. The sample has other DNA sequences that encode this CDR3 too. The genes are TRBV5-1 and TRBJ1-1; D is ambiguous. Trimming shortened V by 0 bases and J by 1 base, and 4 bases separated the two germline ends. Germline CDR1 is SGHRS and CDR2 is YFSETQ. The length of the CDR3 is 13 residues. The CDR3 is CASSLGGNTEAFF. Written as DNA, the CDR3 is TGCGCCAGCAGCTTGGGTGGGAACACTGAAGCTTTCTTT.

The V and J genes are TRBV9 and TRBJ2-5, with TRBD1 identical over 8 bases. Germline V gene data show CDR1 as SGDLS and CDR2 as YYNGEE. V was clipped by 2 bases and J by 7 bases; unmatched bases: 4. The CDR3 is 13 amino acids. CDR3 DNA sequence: TGTGCCAGCAGCGTCGACAGGGGATCGACCCAGTACTTC. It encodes CASSVDRGSTQYF.

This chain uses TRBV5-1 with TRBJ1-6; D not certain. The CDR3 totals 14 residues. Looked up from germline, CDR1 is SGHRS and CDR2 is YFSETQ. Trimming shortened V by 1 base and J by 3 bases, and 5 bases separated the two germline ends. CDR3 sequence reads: CASSLTDYNSPLHF. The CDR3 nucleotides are TGCGCCAGCAGCTTGACAGACTATAATTCACCCCTCCACTTT.

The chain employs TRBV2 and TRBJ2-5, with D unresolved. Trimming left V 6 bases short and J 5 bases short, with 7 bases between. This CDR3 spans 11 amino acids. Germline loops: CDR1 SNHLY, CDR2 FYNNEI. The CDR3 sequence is CASRISETQYF. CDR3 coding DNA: TGTGCCAGCAGGATAAGCGAGACCCAGTACTTC.

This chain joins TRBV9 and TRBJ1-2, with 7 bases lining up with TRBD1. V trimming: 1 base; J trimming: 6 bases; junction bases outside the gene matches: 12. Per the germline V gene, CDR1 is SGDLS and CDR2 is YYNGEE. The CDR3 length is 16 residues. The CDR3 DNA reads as TGTGCCAGCAGCGTAACTTCCTCCGGGGACAGCCATGGCTACACCTTC. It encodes CASSVTSSGDSHGYTF.

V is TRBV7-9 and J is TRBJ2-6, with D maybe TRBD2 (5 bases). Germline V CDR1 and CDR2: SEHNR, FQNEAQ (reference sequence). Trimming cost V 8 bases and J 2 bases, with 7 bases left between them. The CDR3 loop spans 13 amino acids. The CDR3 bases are TGTGCCAGCGGACTGACTGGGGCCAACGTCCTGACTTTC. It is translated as CASGLTGANVLTF.

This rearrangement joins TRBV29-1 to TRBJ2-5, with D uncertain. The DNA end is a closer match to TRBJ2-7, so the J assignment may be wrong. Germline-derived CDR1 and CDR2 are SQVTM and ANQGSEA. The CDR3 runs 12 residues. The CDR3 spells CSIVAPSYEQYF. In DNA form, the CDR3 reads TGCAGCATCGTTGCCCCCTCCTACGAGCAGTACTTC.

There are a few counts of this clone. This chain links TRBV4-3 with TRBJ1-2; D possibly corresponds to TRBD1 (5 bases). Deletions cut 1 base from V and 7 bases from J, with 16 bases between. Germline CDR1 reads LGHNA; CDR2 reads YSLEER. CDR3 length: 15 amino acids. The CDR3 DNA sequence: TGCGCCAGCAGCCAAGGTACGACAGCTTATGGTGGCTACACCTTC. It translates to CASSQGTTAYGGYTF.

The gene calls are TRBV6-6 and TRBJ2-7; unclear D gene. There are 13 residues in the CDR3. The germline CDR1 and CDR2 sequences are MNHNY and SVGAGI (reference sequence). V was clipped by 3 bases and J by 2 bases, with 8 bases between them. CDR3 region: CASSYTDPYEQYF. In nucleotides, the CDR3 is TGTGCCAGCAGTTATACTGACCCCTACGAGCAGTACTTC.

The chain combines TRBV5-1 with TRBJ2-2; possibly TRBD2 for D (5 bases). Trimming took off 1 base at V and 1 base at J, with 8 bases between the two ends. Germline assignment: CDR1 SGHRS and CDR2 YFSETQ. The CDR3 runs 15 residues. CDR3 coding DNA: TGCGCCAGCAGCTTGCGCGCGGGGAACACCGGGGAGCTGTTTTTT. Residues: CASSLRAGNTGELFF.

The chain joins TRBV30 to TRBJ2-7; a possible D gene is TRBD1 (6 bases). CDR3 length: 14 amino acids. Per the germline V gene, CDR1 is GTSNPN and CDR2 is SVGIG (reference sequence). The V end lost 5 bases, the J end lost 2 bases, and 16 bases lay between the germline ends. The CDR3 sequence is CAWGTGLSTYEQYF. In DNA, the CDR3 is TGTGCCTGGGGCACAGGGTTGTCCACCTACGAGCAGTACTTC.